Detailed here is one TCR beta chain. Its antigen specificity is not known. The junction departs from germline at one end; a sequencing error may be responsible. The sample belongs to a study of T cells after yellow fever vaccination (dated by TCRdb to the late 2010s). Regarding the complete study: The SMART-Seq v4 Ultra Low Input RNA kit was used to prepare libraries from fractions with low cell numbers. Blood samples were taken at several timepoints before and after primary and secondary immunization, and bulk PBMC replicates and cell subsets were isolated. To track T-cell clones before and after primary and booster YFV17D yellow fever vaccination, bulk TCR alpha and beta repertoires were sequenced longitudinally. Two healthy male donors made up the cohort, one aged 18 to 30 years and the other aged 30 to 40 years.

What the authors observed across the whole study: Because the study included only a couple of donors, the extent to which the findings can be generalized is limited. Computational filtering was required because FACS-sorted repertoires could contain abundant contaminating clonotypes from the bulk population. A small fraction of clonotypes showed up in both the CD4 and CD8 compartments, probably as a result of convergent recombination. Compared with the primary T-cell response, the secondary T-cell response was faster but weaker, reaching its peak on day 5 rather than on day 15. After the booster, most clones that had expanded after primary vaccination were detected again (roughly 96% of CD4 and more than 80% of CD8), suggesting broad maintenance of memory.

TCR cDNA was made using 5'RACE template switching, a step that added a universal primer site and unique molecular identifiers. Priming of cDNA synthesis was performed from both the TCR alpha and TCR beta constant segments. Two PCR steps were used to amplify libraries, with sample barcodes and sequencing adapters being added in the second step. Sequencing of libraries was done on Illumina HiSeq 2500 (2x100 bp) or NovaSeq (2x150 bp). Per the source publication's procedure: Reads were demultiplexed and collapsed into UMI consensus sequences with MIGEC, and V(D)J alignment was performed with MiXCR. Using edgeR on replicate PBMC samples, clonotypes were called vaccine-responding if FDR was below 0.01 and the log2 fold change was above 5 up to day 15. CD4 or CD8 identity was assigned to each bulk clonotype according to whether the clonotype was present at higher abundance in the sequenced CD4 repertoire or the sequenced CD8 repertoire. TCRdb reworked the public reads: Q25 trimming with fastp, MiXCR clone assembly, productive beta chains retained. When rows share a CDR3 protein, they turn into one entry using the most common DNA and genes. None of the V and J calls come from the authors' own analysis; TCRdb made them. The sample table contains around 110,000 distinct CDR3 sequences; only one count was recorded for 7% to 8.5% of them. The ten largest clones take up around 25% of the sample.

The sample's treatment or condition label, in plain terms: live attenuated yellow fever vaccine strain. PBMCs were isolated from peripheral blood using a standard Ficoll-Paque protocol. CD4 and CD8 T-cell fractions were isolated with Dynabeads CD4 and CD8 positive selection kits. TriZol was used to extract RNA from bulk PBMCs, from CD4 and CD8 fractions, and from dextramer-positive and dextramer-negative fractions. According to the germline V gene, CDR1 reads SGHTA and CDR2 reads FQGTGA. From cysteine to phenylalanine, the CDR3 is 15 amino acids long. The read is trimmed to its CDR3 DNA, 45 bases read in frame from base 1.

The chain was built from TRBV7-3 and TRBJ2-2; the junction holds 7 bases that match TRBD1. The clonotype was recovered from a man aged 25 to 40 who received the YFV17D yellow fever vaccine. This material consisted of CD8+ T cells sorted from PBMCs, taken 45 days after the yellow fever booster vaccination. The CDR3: CASSVTGANTGELFF. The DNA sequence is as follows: TGTGCCAGCAGCGTAACAGGGGCGAACACCGGGGAGCTGTTTTTT.